The 6 T cell receptor beta chains listed next were all sequenced from one sample in a study of blood T cell repertoires in COVID-19. Only in-frame clones appear in the TCRdb table, and some are missing; sequencing was by immunoSEQ multiplex PCR. The sample contains a few hundred thousand clones, around 79% of which appear only once. The specimen sequenced was peripheral blood. The receptors originated from a woman over 75 with acute or convalescent COVID-19.

This clone was counted many times. This chain connects TRBV7-9 to TRBJ2-2, with a weak D call TRBD2 (6 bases). This CDR3 region has 14 residues. V shed 3 bases and J shed 4 bases, with 9 bases lying between them. CDR1 SEHNR and CDR2 FQNEAQ come from the germline V gene (reference sequence). DNA for the CDR3: TGTGCCAGCAGCTTTCGGGAGAGCACCGGGGAGCTGTTTTTT. Its translation: CASSFRESTGELFF.

This chain links TRBV14 with TRBJ1-1; a weak D match, TRBD1 (6 bases). V shed 6 bases and J shed 6 bases, with 14 bases lying between them. The CDR3 spans 13 residues. Germline-derived CDR1 and CDR2 are SGHDN and FVKESK. CDR3 in amino acids: CASRSQGNPEAFF. CDR3 nucleotides: TGTGCCAGCAGGAGCCAGGGGAATCCTGAAGCTTTCTTT.

This chain uses TRBV7-4 with TRBJ2-1; D unresolved. Trimming took off 5 bases at V and 0 bases at J, with 14 bases between the two ends. This CDR3 is built from 16 residues. Germline CDR1 is SGHVT and CDR2 is SQSDAQ. The CDR3 spells CASSTPMNYSYNEQFF. The CDR3 DNA is TGTGCCAGCAGCACCCCAATGAACTACTCCTACAATGAGCAGTTCTTC.

The rearrangement joins TRBV5-4 to TRBJ2-1, with D possibly TRBD1 on 6 matching bases. The V gene lost 1 base and the J gene lost 2 bases, with 10 bases spanning the gap. CDR3 size: 15 residues. Looked up from germline, CDR1 is SGHNT and CDR2 is YYREEE (reference sequence). In DNA, the CDR3 is TGTGCCAGCAGCTTGTTTCCAGGGGCCTACAATGAGCAGTTCTTC. This gives the protein CASSLFPGAYNEQFF. Complete variable domain (other parts from reference TRBV5-4 and TRBJ2-1): ETGVTQSPTHLIKTRGQQVTLRCSSQSGHNTVSWYQQALGQGPQFIFQYYREEENGRGNFPPRFSGLQFPNYSSELNVNALELDDSALYLCASSLFPGAYNEQFFGPGTRLTVL.

The chain combines TRBV2 with TRBJ1-6; no clear D gene. The germline CDR1 and CDR2 sequences are SNHLY and FYNNEI. Trimming removed 6 bases at V and 6 bases at J, with 15 bases between. The CDR3 length is 15 residues. The CDR3 protein is CASSLEGAFNSPLHF. CDR3 nucleotides: TGTGCCAGCAGCCTGGAGGGAGCATTTAATTCACCCCTCCACTTT.

The chain links TRBV27 to TRBJ2-3; 9 bases map to TRBD1. Per the germline V gene, CDR1 is MNHEY and CDR2 is SMNVEV (reference sequence). This CDR3 spans 14 amino acids. V shed 6 bases, J shed 4 bases, and the junction held 5 bases outside the gene matches. DNA for the CDR3: TGTGCCAGCAGCCGGGACAGGGTTGCAGATACGCAGTATTTT. It specifies CASSRDRVADTQYF.